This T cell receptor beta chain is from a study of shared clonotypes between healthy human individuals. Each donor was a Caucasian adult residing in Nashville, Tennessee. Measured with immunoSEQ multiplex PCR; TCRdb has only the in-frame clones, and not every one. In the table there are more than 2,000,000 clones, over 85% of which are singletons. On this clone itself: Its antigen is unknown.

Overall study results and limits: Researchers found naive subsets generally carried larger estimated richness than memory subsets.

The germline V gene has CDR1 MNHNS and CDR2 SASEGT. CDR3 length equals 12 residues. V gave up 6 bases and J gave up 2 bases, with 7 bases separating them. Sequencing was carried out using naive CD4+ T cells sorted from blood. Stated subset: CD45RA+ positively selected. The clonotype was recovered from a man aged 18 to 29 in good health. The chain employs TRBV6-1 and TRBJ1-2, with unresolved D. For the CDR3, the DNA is TGTGCCAGCAGAGAAAGGAACTATGGCTACACCTTC. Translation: CASRERNYGYTF.